The 25 T cell receptor beta chains in this list originate from one sample, sequenced in a study of OX40 agonist ivuxolimab in advanced cancers. Produced via immunoSEQ multiplex PCR; TCRdb's table is partial and in-frame only. The profile shows fewer than 75,000 clones, 80% of them singletons. The starting material was CD4+ or CD8+ T cells sorted from blood, obtained in a trial of the OX40 agonist ivuxolimab. Source of these receptors: an adult with an advanced solid tumor such as melanoma, head and neck, liver or kidney cancer.

The V gene is TRBV7-9, the J gene TRBJ1-2; D is possibly TRBD1 (5 bases). Trimming removed 0 bases from V and 13 bases from J, with 18 bases in between. There are 14 residues in the CDR3. The germline V gene encodes CDR1 SEHNR and CDR2 FQNEAQ (reference sequence). The CDR3 DNA reads TGTGCCAGCAGCTTAGCGACAGAGCGCCCTCCCAGCACCTTC. Encoded protein: CASSLATERPPSTF.

This clone came up once. This CDR3 is CASSIRTGGNYGYTF. In nucleotides, the CDR3 is TGTGCCAGTAGTATAAGGACAGGGGGTAACTATGGCTACACCTTC. The gene calls are TRBV19 and TRBJ1-2; TRBD1 matches at 10 bases. This CDR3 comprises 15 residues. Looked up from germline, CDR1 is LNHDA and CDR2 is SQIVND (reference sequence). With V trimmed by 2 bases and J by 1 base, 1 base remained unmatched.

The gene calls are TRBV1 and TRBJ1-1. TRBV1 is noted as a pseudogene. This CDR3 has 14 amino acids. For the CDR3, the DNA is TGCACCAGCAGCCAAGGGGGCGCGGGCACTGAAGCTTTCTTT. As protein: CTSSQGGAGTEAFF.

J is TRBJ1-2 and V is TRBV6-6; the D gene is possibly TRBD1 (6 bases). The CDR3 consists of 14 residues. V lost 2 bases, J lost 8 bases, and 15 bases lay in between. Per germline, CDR1 MNHNY and CDR2 SVGAGI (reference sequence). CDR3: CASSYTEYRAGYTF. The CDR3 DNA reads TGTGCCAGCAGTTACACAGAATACAGGGCGGGCTACACCTTC.

This chain connects TRBV23-1 to TRBJ1-3; 8 bases map to TRBD1. TRBV23-1 is marked as an open reading frame, function uncertain. Germline trimming cut 8 bases from V and 2 bases from J; bases unmatched to any gene: 17. The length of the CDR3 is 18 residues. The CDR3 coding sequence is TGCGCCAGCGCTGAGTGTCAGGGGGCGCGACCACCTGGAAACACCATATATTTT. This encodes CASAECQGARPPGNTIYF.

The V and J genes are TRBV28 and TRBJ1-5; possible D gene TRBD1, 6 bases. There are 17 residues in the CDR3. CDR1 and CDR2 from the germline V gene are MDHEN and SYDVKM. The V gene lost 4 bases and the J gene lost 5 bases, with 21 bases spanning the gap. The CDR3 DNA reads TGTGCCAGCAGTTCGTTCCAGGGGATAGTGGAGGATCAGCCCCAGCATTTT. It translates to CASSSFQGIVEDQPQHF.

The V and J genes are TRBV28 and TRBJ2-5; D gene uncertain. Looked up from germline, CDR1 is MDHEN and CDR2 is SYDVKM. Trimming took 2 bases from V and 2 from J, leaving 12 bases between them. This CDR3 region has 15 residues. For the CDR3, the DNA is TGTGCCAGCAGTTTACAATCTGGTGGACAAGAGACCCAGTACTTC. Translating it yields CASSLQSGGQETQYF. The complete variable domain, with remaining parts taken from reference TRBV28 and TRBJ2-5, reads DVKVTQSSRYLVKRTGEKVFLECVQDMDHENMFWYRQDPGLGLRLIYFSYDVKMKEKGDIPEGYSVSREKKERFSLILESASTNQTSMYLCASSLQSGGQETQYFGPGTRLLVL.

The rearrangement links TRBV6-1 to TRBJ1-2; D is possibly TRBD1 (5 bases). Germline assignment: CDR1 MNHNS and CDR2 SASEGT. Between the trimmed V and J ends, which lost 1 base and 4 bases, there was a span of 13 bases. The CDR3 is 15 residues long. CDR3 sequence (DNA): TGTGCCAGCAGTGAAGGGGGGGGTACCATCTATGGCTACACCTTC. Amino acids: CASSEGGGTIYGYTF.

This chain links TRBV19 with TRBJ1-1; tentative D call: TRBD1 (6 bases). The CDR3 length is 12 residues. V was pared by 5 bases and J by 7 bases, with 11 bases between. From germline, CDR1 is LNHDA and CDR2 SQIVND (reference sequence). The CDR3 spells CASSSQGREAFF. For the CDR3, the DNA is TGTGCCAGTAGTTCCCAGGGGCGTGAAGCTTTCTTT.

This clone is a singleton in its sample. The J gene is TRBJ2-7, the V gene TRBV29-1; D remains unclear. The CDR3 extends over 16 amino acids. Germline V gene sequence: CDR1 SQVTM, CDR2 ANQGSEA. With 3 bases removed from V and 3 bases from J, the gap between germline ends came to 21 bases. The DNA of the CDR3 is TGCAGCGTTGATAATTCGACTGAGCGCGTTGACTACGAGCAGTACTTC. Protein product: CSVDNSTERVDYEQYF.

This clone was seen a handful of times. This sequence joins TRBV28 and TRBJ1-5, with 7 bases that match TRBD1. Germline CDR1 reads MDHEN; CDR2 reads SYDVKM. The junction had 10 bases not matched to a gene; V was cut back by 3 bases and J by 5 bases. The length of the CDR3 is 16 residues. The CDR3 coding sequence is TGTGCCAGCAGTTTCCCAGACAGGGACCCTCATCAGCCCCAGCATTTT. Translation gives CASSFPDRDPHQPQHF.

The chain employs TRBV7-3 and TRBJ2-1, with 8 bases fitting TRBD2. Germline V gives CDR1 SGHTA, CDR2 FQGTGA. CDR3 size: 17 residues. Trimming at V came to 5 bases and at J to 7 bases, leaving 16 bases not matched to a gene. CDR3 loop: CASSPQGASGLPNEQFF. In nucleotides, the CDR3 is TGTGCCAGCAGCCCCCAAGGGGCTAGCGGGCTGCCAAATGAGCAGTTCTTC.

This clone is a singleton in its sample. V and J are TRBV21-1 and TRBJ1-3. TRBV21-1 is a pseudogene segment. The CDR3 extends over 16 amino acids. This CDR3 reads CASSPGAHGVKRTIYF. The CDR3 region has the DNA TGTGCCAGCAGCCCCGGGGCGCACGGGGTAAAAAGAACCATATATTTT.

The rearrangement uses TRBV2 and TRBJ2-7, with 14 bases that match TRBD2. CDR1 and CDR2 from the germline V gene are SNHLY and FYNNEI. The CDR3 is made up of 16 amino acids. V lost 2 bases to trimming and J lost 4 bases; unmatched junction nucleotides: 4. The chain's CDR3 is CASSERGLAGAYEQYF. CDR3 nucleotides: TGTGCCAGCAGTGAAAGGGGACTAGCGGGAGCTTACGAGCAGTACTTC.

The V call is TRBV29-1, the J call TRBJ2-1; TRBD1 matches at 8 bases. In germline, CDR1 is SQVTM, CDR2 ANQGSEA. Trimming at V came to 4 bases and at J to 5 bases, leaving 4 bases not matched to a gene. This CDR3 is built from 13 residues. The chain's CDR3 is CSVADRADNEQFF. The CDR3 DNA follows: TGCAGCGTTGCGGACAGGGCCGACAATGAGCAGTTCTTC.

This clone was seen once. The DNA for the CDR3 is TGTGCCAGCAGCTTGGTCGGGTTCGGCTATGGCTACACCTTC. Its protein product is CASSLVGFGYGYTF. The chain employs TRBV5-4 and TRBJ1-2; D remains unclear. CDR1 is SGHNT, CDR2 YYREEE, per germline (reference sequence). The CDR3 contains 14 residues. V was pared by 0 bases and J by 4 bases, with 10 bases between.

The chain joins TRBV5-6 to TRBJ1-1; D gene uncertain. With 2 bases removed from V and 0 bases from J, the gap between germline ends came to 11 bases. This CDR3 has 15 residues. Per germline, CDR1 SGHDT and CDR2 YYEEEE. The CDR3 protein is CASSLGRMMNTEAFF. CDR3 DNA: TGTGCCAGCAGCTTAGGACGGATGATGAACACTGAAGCTTTCTTT. Variable domain in full (rest from reference TRBV5-6 and TRBJ1-1): DAGVTQSPTHLIKTRGQQVTLRCSPKSGHDTVSWYQQALGQGPQFIFQYYEEEERQRGNFPDRFSGHQFPNYSSELNVNALLLGDSALYLCASSLGRMMNTEAFFGQGTRLTVV.

This chain links TRBV5-1 with TRBJ2-7, with TRBD2 matching over 9 bases. Germline CDR1 and CDR2: SGHRS and YFSETQ. The CDR3 sequence is 14 residues long. V was clipped by 5 bases and J by 5 bases; unmatched bases: 8. DNA of the CDR3: TGCGCCAGCAGTGGTCTAGCGGGAAGCAACGAGCAGTACTTC. It yields the protein CASSGLAGSNEQYF.

The table lists this clone with a few counts. The V and J genes are TRBV18 and TRBJ2-3, with D possibly called TRBD1 or TRBD2 (6 bases each). The CDR3 has 15 residues. The germline V and J ends were trimmed by 3 bases and 4 bases, with 14 bases remaining between them. Germline loops: CDR1 KGHSH, CDR2 LQKENI. DNA for the CDR3: TGTGCCAGCTCACCCCTAACGGAGGGGGCAGATACGCAGTATTTT. This sequence encodes CASSPLTEGADTQYF.

This chain joins TRBV2 and TRBJ2-7; TRBD1 matches at 7 bases. The germline CDR1 and CDR2 sequences are SNHLY and FYNNEI. Trimming cost V 5 bases and J 3 bases; bases outside gene matches: 1. This CDR3 contains 12 residues. CDR3 region: CASSRTGYEQYF. The DNA for the CDR3 is TGTGCCAGCAGTCGGACAGGCTACGAGCAGTACTTC.

The chain carries TRBV5-1 and TRBJ1-3; D is uncertain. Trimming removed 0 bases at V and 2 bases at J, with 6 bases between. Germline V lookup: CDR1 SGHRS, CDR2 YFSETQ. The CDR3 is 14 residues long. CDR3 in amino acids: CASSLVGTGNTIYF. The CDR3 DNA is TGCGCCAGCAGCTTGGTCGGGACTGGAAACACCATATATTTT.

This clone was seen just once. This sequence joins TRBV5-4 and TRBJ2-7; D is ambiguous. Trimming cost V 2 bases and J 2 bases, with 11 bases left between them. Germline V gene sequence: CDR1 SGHNT, CDR2 YYREEE (reference sequence). The CDR3 is 14 amino acids. The CDR3 region is CASSFSDRPYEQYF. Written as DNA, the CDR3 is TGTGCCAGCAGCTTCTCCGACCGACCCTACGAGCAGTACTTC.

The rearrangement links TRBV11-2 to TRBJ2-5, with D unclear. The V and J ends lost 5 bases and 2 bases respectively, with 9 bases between them. This CDR3 contains 13 residues. CDR1 is SGHAT, CDR2 FQNNGV, per germline. The CDR3 loop is CASSKGIQETQYF. The CDR3 DNA follows: TGTGCCAGCAGCAAGGGAATTCAAGAGACCCAGTACTTC. Variable domain in full (rest from reference TRBV11-2 and TRBJ2-5): EAGVAQSPRYKIIEKRQSVAFWCNPISGHATLYWYQQILGQGPKLLIQFQNNGVVDDSQLPKDRFSAERLKGVDSTLKIQPAKLEDSAVYLCASSKGIQETQYFGPGTRLLVL.

This chain connects TRBV28 to TRBJ2-1; 7 bases are a match to TRBD1. The CDR3 totals 15 residues. Germline assignment: CDR1 MDHEN and CDR2 SYDVKM. V was pared by 3 bases and J by 6 bases, with 8 bases of the junction left unmatched. The CDR3 DNA is TGTGCCAGCAGTTTCTTATGGACAGGTGTCAATGAGCAGTTCTTC. It codes for CASSFLWTGVNEQFF.

V gene TRBV29-1 combines with J gene TRBJ1-1; D is unclear. Germline V gene lookup returns CDR1 SQVTM and CDR2 ANQGSEA. The CDR3 spans 15 residues. The V gene lost 4 bases and the J gene lost 1 base, with 16 bases spanning the gap. CDR3 residues: CSVAFSGIRNTEAFF. Written as DNA, the CDR3 is TGCAGCGTTGCTTTCTCTGGGATTCGGAACACTGAAGCTTTCTTT.